This TCR beta chain is from a study of blood T cell repertoires in COVID-19. Study context: Donors in the United States, Italy and Spain gave samples during acute or convalescent COVID-19. T cells, B-cell-depleted T cells, or PBMCs supplied cDNA or gDNA.

Assay: immunoSEQ multiplex PCR; the TCRdb copy retains only in-frame clones and omits some. The data contain about 50,000 clones, more than 70% of them singletons. After removal of 1 base from V and 6 bases from J, the junction contained 12 bases not matched to a gene. The CDR3 has 15 residues. Germline CDR1 reads GTSNPN; CDR2 reads SVGIG (reference sequence). Sequencing was done on a sample of peripheral blood. This rearrangement joins TRBV30 to TRBJ2-7; the match to TRBD1 covers 7 bases. The TCR sequence derives from an older woman with acute or convalescent COVID-19. The CDR3 reads CAWSEIPTGLGEQYF. Here the CDR3 DNA reads TGTGCCTGGAGTGAAATCCCGACAGGGTTGGGCGAGCAGTACTTC.